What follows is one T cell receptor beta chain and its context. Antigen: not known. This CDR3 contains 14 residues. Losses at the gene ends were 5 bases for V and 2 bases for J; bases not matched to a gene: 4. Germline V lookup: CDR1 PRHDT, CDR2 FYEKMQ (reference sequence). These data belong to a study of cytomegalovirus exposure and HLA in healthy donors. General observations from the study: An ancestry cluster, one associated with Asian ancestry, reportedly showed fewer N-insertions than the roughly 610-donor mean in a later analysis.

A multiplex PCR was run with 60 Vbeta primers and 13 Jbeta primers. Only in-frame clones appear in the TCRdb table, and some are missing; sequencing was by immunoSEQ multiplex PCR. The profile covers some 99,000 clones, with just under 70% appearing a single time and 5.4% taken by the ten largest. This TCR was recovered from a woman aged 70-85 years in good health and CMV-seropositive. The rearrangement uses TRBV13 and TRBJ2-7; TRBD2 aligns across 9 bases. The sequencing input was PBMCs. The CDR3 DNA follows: TGTGCCAGCAGCCGGACTAGCGTTGCCTACGAGCAGTACTTC. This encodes CASSRTSVAYEQYF.